The clone carrying this T cell receptor beta chain was observed many times. Its antigen is not identified. The sample belongs to a study of T cell repertoires in cytomegalovirus infection. Whole-study findings and limits: It was HLA-C-restricted CMV-specific TCR beta clonotypes that dominated the response ex vivo.

TCRdb called the reads again in MiXCR, with one record for every CDR3 protein. This sample has 200,000 to 300,000 distinct CDR3 sequences, with about an eighth found just once. V was cut by 3 bases and J by 6 bases, with 19 bases left in between. This CDR3 has 16 residues. In germline, CDR1 is SGHTA, CDR2 FQGNSA. The rearrangement uses TRBV7-2 and TRBJ2-3, with D maybe TRBD1 (5 bases). This TCR was sampled from a human donor in good health (CMV status not recorded). Some clones in this sample may be carry-over from other donors' samples. Sequencing input: PBMCs. The CDR3 is CASSFKLGLPYDTQYF. The DNA for the CDR3 is TGTGCCAGCAGCTTTAAACTGGGGCTCCCGTACGATACGCAGTATTTT.